This T cell receptor (beta chain) was sequenced in a study of vaccination and CD4 T cells after COVID-19. As for the study in general: Convalescent individuals numbered four females and six males, two being Hispanic. The post-vaccine samples came a median 72 days after dose two (range 14 to 241).

Treatment described: approximately nine-day PBMC culture with coronavirus spike peptide pools or control peptides (ViraFEST assay). Concerning this clonotype itself: Its antigen remains unknown.

The ends were cut back, 3 bases at V and 6 bases at J, with 11 bases in the middle. The V gene's germline CDR1 is DFQATT and CDR2 SNEGSKA (reference sequence). This CDR3 contains 13 residues. At the Johns Hopkins FTIC core, DNA taken from cultured CD4+ T cells was sequenced by way of the Oncomine TCR Beta short-read assay. TCRdb passed the PCR reads through MiXCR, listing each CDR3 protein once. The sample shows approximately 26,000 distinct CDR3 sequences, 64% of them seen only once. The J gene is TRBJ1-4, the V gene TRBV20-1, with a tentative D call TRBD1 (5 bases). The sample consisted of CD4+ T cells from blood, cultured in vitro. The clonotype originates from a human donor who had recovered from COVID-19. CDR3 DNA: TGCAGTGCTAGTGGGAAGGGGTATGAAAAACTGTTTTTT. Encoded protein: CSASGKGYEKLFF.